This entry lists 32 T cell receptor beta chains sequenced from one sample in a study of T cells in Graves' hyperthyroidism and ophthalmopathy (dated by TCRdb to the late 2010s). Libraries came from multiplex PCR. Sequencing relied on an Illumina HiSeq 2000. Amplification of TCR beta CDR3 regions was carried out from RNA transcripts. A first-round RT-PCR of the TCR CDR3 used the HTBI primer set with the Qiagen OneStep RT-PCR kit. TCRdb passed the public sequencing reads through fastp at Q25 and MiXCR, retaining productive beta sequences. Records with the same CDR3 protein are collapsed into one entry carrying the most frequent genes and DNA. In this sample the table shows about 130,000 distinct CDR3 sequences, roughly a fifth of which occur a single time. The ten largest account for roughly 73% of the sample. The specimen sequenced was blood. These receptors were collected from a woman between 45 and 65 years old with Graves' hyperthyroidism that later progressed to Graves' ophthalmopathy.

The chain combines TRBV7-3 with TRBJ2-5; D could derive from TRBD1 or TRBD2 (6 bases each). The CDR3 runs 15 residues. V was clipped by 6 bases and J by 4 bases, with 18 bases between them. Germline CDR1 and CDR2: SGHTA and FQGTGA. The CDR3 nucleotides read TGTGCCAGCAGTCCAACCGGGGGCGGGCGAGAGACCCAGTACTTC. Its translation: CASSPTGGGRETQYF.

CDR3 region: CASSNQGGSEQFF. In nucleotides, the CDR3 is TGTGCCAGCAGTAACCAGGGGGGCAGTGAGCAGTTCTTC. J is TRBJ2-1 and V is TRBV2; tentative D call: TRBD1 (7 bases). The V gene lost 5 bases and the J gene lost 9 bases, with 14 bases spanning the gap. The CDR3 has 13 amino acids. CDR1 and CDR2 (germline): SNHLY, FYNNEI.

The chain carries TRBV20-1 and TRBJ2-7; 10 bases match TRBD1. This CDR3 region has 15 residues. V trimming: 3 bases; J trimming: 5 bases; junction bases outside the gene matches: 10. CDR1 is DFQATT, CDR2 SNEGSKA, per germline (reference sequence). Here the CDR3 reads CSARGWGQGTNEQYF. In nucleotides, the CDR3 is TGCAGTGCTAGGGGTTGGGGACAGGGGACCAACGAGCAGTACTTC.

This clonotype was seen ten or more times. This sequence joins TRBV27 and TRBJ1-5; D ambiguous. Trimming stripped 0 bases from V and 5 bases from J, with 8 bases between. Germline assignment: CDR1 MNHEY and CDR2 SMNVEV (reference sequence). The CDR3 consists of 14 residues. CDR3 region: CASSLSTRDQPQHF. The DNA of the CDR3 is TGTGCCAGCAGTTTATCGACAAGGGATCAGCCCCAGCATTTT.

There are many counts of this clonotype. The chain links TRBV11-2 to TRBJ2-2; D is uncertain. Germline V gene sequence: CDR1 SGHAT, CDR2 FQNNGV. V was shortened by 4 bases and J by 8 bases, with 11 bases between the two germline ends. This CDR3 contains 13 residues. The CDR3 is CASSSIRTGELFF. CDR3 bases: TGTGCCAGCAGCTCCATCAGGACGGGGGAGCTGTTTTTT. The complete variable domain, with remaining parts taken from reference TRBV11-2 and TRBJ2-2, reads EAGVAQSPRYKIIEKRQSVAFWCNPISGHATLYWYQQILGQGPKLLIQFQNNGVVDDSQLPKDRFSAERLKGVDSTLKIQPAKLEDSAVYLCASSSIRTGELFFGEGSRLTVL.

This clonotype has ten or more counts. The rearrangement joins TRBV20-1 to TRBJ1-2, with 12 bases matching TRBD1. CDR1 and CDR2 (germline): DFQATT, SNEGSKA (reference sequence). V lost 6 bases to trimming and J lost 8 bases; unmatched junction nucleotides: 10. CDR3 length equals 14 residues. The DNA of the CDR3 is TGCAGTGCAGCTCCGGGACAGGGGGCGCGAGGCTACACCTTC. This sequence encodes CSAAPGQGARGYTF.

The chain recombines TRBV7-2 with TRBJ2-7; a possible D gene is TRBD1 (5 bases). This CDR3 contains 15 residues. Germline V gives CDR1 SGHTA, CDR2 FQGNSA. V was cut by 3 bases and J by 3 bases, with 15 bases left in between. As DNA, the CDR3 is TGTGCCAGCAGCTTCCAGGACAACCCCCTCTACGAGCAGTACTTC. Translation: CASSFQDNPLYEQYF. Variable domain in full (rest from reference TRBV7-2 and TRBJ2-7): GAGVSQSPSNKVTEKGKDVELRCDPISGHTALYWYRQSLGQGLEFLIYFQGNSAPDKSGLPSDRFSAERTGGSVSTLTIQRTQQEDSAVYLCASSFQDNPLYEQYFGPGTRLTVT.

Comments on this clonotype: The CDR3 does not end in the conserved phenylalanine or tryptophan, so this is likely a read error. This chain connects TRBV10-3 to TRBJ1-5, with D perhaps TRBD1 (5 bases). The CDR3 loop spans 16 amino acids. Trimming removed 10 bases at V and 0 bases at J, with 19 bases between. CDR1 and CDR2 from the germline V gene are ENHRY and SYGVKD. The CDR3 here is CATRDRVADSNQPQHL. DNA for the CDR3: TGTGCCACCCGTGACAGAGTCGCCGATAGCAATCAGCCCCAGCATCTT.

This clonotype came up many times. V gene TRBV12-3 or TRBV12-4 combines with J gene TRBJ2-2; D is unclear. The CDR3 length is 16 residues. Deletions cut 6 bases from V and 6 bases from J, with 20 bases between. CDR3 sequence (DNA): TGTGCCAGCAGCCGTACCCCGGCTGGGGTGTCCGGGGAGCTGTTTTTT. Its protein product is CASSRTPAGVSGELFF.

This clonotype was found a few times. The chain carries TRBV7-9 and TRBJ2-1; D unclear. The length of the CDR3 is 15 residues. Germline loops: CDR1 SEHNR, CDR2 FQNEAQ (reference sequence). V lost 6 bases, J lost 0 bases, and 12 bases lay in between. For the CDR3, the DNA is TGTGCCAGCAGTTCCAACGTCCGCTCCTACAATGAGCAGTTCTTC. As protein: CASSSNVRSYNEQFF.

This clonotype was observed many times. The CDR3 sequence is CASSRRQGGSDTQYF. For the CDR3, the DNA is TGTGCCAGCAGCCGCCGACAGGGTGGTTCAGATACGCAGTATTTT. The chain links TRBV3-1 to TRBJ2-3; TRBD1 agrees at 7 bases. Germline V gene lookup returns CDR1 LGHDT and CDR2 YNNKEL (reference sequence). The CDR3 length is 15 residues. The V gene end was trimmed by 4 bases and the J gene end by 4 bases; junction bases not matched to a gene: 8.

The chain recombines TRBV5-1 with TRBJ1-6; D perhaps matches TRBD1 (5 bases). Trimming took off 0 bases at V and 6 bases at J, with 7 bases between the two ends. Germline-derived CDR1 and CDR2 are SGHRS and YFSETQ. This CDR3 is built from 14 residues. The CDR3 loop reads CASSLEQGNSPLHF. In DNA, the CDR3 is TGCGCCAGCAGCTTGGAGCAGGGTAATTCACCCCTCCACTTT. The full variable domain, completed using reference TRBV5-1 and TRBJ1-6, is KAGVTQTPRYLIKTRGQQVTLSCSPISGHRSVSWYQQTPGQGLQFLFEYFSETQRNKGNFPGRFSGRQFSNSRSEMNVSTLELGDSALYLCASSLEQGNSPLHFGNGTRLTVT.

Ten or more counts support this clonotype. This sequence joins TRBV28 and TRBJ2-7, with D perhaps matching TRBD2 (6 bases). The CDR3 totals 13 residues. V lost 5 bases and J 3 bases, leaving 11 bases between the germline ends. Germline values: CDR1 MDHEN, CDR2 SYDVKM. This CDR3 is CASSGGTVYEQYF. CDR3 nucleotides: TGTGCCAGCAGTGGGGGGACCGTCTACGAGCAGTACTTC.

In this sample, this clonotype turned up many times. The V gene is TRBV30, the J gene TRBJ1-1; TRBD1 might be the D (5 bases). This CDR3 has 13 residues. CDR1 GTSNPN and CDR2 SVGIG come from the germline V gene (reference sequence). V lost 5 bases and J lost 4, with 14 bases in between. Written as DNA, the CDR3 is TGTGCCTGGTCCAGGGTGGTTGGCACTGAAGCTTTCTTT. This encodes CAWSRVVGTEAFF.

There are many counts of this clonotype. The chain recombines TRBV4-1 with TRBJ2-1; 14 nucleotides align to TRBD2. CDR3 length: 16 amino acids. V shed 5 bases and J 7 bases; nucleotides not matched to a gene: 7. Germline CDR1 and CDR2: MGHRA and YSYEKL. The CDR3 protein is CASSERLAGGSNEQFF. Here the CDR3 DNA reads TGCGCCAGCAGCGAAAGACTAGCGGGAGGGAGTAATGAGCAGTTCTTC.

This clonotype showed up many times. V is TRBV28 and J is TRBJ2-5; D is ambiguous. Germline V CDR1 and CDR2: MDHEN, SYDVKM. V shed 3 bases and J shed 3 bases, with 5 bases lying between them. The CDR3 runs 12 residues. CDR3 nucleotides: TGTGCCAGCAGTTTGTATAAAGAGACCCAGTACTTC. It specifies CASSLYKETQYF.

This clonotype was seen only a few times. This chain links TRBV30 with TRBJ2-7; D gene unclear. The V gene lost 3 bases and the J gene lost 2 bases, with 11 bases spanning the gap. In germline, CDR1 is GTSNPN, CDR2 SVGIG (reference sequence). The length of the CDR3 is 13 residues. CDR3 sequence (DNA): TGTGCCTGGAGCCCTCAGCCGGCCTACGAGCAGTACTTC. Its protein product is CAWSPQPAYEQYF.

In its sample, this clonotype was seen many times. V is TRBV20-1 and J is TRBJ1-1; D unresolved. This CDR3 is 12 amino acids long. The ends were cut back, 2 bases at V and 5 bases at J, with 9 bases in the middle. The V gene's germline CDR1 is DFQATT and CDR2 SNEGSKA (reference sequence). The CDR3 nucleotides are TGCAGTGCTAGACACAGTGGGACTGAAGCTTTCTTT. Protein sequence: CSARHSGTEAFF.

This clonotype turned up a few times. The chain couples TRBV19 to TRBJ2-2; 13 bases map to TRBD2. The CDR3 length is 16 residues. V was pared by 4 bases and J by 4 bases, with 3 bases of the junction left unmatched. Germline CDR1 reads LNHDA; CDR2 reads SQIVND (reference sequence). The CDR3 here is CASSRGTSGTTGELFF. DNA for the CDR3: TGTGCCAGTAGTAGGGGGACTAGCGGGACCACCGGGGAGCTGTTTTTT.

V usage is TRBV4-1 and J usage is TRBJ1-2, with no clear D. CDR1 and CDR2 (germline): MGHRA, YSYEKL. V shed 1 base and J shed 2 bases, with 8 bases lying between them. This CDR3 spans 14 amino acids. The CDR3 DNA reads TGCGCCAGCAGCCAAGCGATAGGGAACTATGGCTACACCTTC. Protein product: CASSQAIGNYGYTF.

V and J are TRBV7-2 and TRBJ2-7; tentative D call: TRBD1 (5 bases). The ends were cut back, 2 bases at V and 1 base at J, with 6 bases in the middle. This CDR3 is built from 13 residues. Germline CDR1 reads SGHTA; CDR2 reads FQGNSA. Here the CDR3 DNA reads TGTGCCAGCAGCTTACCAGGGTCCTACGAGCAGTACTTC. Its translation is CASSLPGSYEQYF.

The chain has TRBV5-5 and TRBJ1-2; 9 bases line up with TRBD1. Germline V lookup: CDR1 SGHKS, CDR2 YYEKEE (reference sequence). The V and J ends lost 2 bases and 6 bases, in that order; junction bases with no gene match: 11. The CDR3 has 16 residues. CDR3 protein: CASSLYAQGALNGYTF. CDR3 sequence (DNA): TGTGCCAGCAGCTTATATGCACAGGGGGCGCTTAATGGCTACACCTTC.

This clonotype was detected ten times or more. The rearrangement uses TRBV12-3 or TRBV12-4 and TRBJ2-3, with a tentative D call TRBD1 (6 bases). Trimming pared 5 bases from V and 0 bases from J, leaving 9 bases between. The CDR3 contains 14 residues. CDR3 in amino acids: CASSPGQSTDTQYF. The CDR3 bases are TGTGCCAGCAGTCCGGGACAAAGCACAGATACGCAGTATTTT.

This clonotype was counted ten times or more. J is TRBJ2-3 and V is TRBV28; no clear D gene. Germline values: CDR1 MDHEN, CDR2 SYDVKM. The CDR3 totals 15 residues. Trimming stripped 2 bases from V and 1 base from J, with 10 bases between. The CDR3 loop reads CASSLRTPGTDTQYF. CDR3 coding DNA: TGTGCCAGCAGTTTAAGGACGCCCGGCACAGATACGCAGTATTTT.

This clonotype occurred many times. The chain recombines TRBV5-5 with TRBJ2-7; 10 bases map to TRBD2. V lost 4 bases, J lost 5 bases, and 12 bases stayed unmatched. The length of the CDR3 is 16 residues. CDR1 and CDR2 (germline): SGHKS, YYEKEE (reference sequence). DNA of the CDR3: TGTGCCAGCAGCCCCTACCTTCAGCGGGAGGGCCACGAGCAGTACTTC. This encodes CASSPYLQREGHEQYF.

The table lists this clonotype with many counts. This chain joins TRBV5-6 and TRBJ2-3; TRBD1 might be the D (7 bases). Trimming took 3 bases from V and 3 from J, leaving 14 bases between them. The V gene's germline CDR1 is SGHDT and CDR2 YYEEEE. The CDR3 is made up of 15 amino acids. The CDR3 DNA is TGTGCCAGCAGCTCAGGGGGGCTCCAAACAGATACGCAGTATTTT. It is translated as CASSSGGLQTDTQYF.

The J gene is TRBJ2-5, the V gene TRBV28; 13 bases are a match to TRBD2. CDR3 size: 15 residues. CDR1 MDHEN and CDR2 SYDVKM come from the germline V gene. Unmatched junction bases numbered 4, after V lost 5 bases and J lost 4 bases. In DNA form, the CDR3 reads TGTGCCAGCAGTCCGCGGACTAGCGGGAGAGAGACCCAGTACTTC. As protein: CASSPRTSGRETQYF.

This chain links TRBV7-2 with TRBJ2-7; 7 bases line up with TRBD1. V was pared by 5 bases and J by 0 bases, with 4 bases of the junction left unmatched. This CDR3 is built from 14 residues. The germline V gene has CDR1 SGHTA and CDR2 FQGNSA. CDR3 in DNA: TGTGCCAGCAGCCTGGGGGACAGCTCCTACGAGCAGTACTTC. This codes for CASSLGDSSYEQYF.

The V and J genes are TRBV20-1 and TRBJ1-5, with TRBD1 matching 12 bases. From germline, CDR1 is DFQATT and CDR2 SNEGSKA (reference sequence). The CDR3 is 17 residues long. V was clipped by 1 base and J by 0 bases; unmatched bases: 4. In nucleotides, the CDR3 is TGCAGTGCTAGAGGGGGGACAGGGGGCTCTAGCAATCAGCCCCAGCATTTT. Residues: CSARGGTGGSSNQPQHF.

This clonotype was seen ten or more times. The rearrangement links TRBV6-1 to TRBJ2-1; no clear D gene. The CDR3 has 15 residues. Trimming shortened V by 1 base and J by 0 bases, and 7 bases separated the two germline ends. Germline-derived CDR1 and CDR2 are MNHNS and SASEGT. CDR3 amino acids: CASSEVSDSYNEQFF. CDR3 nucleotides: TGTGCCAGCAGTGAAGTCTCGGACTCCTACAATGAGCAGTTCTTC.

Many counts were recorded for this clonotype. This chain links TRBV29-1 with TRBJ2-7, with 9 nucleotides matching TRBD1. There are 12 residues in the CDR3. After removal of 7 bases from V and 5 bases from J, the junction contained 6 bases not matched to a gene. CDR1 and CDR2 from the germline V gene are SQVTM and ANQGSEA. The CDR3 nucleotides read TGCAGCGCAGGGACAGGGAGGGACGAGCAGTACTTC. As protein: CSAGTGRDEQYF.

The CDR3 nucleotides are TGTGCCAGCTCGGTTGGAGGTCAGCCCCAGCATTTT. Its protein is CASSVGGQPQHF. This chain links TRBV19 with TRBJ1-5; D uncertain. This CDR3 contains 12 residues. The germline V gene has CDR1 LNHDA and CDR2 SQIVND (reference sequence). Between the trimmed V and J ends, which lost 9 bases and 6 bases, there was a span of 12 bases.